This T cell receptor beta chain is from a study of OX40 agonist ivuxolimab in advanced cancers. Turning to the study itself: Participants, about 83% male, averaged around 60 years of age, ranging from about 23 to 85. General study results and limits: Clonal expansion was among the lowest in partial responders at 0.1-3.0 mg/kg, especially CD8+.

Notes on this clone: Its antigen is unidentified.

CDR3 length: 15 residues. CDR1 is SGHRS and CDR2 is YFSETQ in the germline V gene. V dropped 4 bases and J dropped 1 base, with 14 bases sitting between them. Sequenced by immunoSEQ multiplex PCR; TCRdb stores in-frame clones only, minus some. Here the sample spans around 60,000 clones, around 79% being singletons. The chain combines TRBV5-1 with TRBJ2-5; D remains ambiguous. This specimen consisted of CD4+ or CD8+ T cells sorted from blood, obtained in a trial of the OX40 agonist ivuxolimab. This TCR came from an adult with an advanced solid tumor such as melanoma, head and neck, liver or kidney cancer. CDR3 amino acids: CASSPAAVAQETQYF. The CDR3, as DNA: TGCGCCAGCAGCCCCGCCGCGGTAGCCCAAGAGACCCAGTACTTC.